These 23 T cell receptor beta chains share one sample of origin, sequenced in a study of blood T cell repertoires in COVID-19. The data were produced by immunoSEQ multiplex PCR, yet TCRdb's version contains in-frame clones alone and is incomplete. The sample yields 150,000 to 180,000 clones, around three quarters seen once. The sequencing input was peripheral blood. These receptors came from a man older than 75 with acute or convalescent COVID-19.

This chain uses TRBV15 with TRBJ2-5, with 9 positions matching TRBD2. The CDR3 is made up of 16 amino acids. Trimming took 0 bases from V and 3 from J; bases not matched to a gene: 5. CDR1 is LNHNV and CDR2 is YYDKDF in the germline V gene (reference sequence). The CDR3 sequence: CATSRDGASGKETQYF. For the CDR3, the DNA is TGTGCCACCAGCAGAGATGGGGCTAGCGGGAAAGAGACCCAGTACTTC.

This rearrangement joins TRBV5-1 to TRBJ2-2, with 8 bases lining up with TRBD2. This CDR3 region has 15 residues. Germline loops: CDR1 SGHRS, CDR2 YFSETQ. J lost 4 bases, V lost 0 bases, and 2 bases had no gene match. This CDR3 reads CASSLGGGLTGELFF. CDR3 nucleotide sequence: TGCGCCAGCAGCTTGGGCGGGGGGCTCACCGGGGAGCTGTTTTTT.

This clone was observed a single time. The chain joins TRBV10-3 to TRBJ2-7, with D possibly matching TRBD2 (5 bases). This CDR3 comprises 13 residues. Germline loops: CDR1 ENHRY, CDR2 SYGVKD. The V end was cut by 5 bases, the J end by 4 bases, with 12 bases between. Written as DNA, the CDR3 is TGTGCCATCAGTAAAGGGCCGGGATACGAGCAGTACGTC. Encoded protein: CAISKGPGYEQYV.

The CDR3 spells CASSSDSNYGYTF. In nucleotides, the CDR3 is TGTGCCAGCAGCTCGGACAGCAACTATGGCTACACCTTC. V and J are TRBV9 and TRBJ1-2; TRBD1 is a possible D gene (6 bases). The CDR3 length is 13 residues. Trimming left V 4 bases short and J 2 bases short, with 9 bases between. Germline CDR1 reads SGDLS; CDR2 reads YYNGEE.

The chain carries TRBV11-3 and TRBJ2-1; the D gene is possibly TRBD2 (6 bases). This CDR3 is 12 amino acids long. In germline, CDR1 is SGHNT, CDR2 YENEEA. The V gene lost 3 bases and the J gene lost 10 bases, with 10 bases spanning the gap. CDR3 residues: CASSLAGYEQFF. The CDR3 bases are TGTGCCAGCAGCTTGGCGGGGTACGAGCAGTTCTTC.

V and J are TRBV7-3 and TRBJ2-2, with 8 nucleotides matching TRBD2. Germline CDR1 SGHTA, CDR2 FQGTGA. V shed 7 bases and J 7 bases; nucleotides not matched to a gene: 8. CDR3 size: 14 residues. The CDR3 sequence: CASNAAGANGELFF. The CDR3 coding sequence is TGTGCCAGCAACGCAGCGGGGGCGAACGGGGAGCTGTTTTTT.

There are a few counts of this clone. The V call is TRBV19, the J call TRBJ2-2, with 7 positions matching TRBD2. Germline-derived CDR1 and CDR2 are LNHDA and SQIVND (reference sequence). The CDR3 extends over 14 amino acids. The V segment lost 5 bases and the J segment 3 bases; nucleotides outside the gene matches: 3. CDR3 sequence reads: CASSPRGDTGELFF. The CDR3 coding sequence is TGTGCCAGTAGTCCCCGGGGGGACACCGGGGAGCTGTTTTTT.

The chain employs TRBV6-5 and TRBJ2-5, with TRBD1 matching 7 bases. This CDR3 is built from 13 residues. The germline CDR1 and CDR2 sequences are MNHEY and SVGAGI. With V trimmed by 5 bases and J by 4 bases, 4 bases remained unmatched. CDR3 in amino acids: CASSTGERETQYF. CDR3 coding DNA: TGTGCCAGCAGTACAGGGGAACGAGAGACCCAGTACTTC.

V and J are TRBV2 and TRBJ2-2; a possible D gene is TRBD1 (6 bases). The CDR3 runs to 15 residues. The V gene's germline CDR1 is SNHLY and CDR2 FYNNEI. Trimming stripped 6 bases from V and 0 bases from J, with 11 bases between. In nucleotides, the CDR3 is TGTGCCAGCAGAGCGGACAGTGCGAACACCGGGGAGCTGTTTTTT. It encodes CASRADSANTGELFF.

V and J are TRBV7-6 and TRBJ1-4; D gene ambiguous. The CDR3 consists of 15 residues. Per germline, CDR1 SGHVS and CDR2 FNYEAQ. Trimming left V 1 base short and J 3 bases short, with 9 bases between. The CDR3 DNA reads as TGTGCCAGCAGCTTAGGGACTGCCTCTAATGAAAAACTGTTTTTT. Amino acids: CASSLGTASNEKLFF.

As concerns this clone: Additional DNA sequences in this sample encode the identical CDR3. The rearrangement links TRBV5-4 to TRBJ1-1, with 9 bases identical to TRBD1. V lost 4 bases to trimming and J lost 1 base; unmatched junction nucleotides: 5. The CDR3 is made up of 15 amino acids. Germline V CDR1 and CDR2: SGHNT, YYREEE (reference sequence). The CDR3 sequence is CASSPRQGENTEAFF. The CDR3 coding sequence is TGTGCCAGCAGCCCGAGACAGGGGGAGAACACTGAAGCTTTCTTT.

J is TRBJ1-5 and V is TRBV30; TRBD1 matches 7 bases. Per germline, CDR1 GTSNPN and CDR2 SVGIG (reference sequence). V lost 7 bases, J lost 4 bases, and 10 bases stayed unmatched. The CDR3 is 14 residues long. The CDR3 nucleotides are TGTGCCTACTCGACAGGGTTAGGAAATCAGCCCCAGCATTTT. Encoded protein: CAYSTGLGNQPQHF.

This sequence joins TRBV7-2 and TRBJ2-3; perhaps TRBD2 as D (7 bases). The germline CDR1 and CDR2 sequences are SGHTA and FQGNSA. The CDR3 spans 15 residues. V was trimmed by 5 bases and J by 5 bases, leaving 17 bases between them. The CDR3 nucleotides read TGTGCCAGCAGCCCTTCAGGAGGGGGGGGAGATACGCAGTATTTT. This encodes CASSPSGGGGDTQYF.

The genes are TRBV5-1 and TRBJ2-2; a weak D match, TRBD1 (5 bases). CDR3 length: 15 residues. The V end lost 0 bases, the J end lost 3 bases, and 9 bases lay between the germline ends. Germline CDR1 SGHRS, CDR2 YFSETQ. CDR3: CASSLARVDTGELFF. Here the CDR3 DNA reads TGCGCCAGCAGCTTGGCCAGGGTAGACACCGGGGAGCTGTTTTTT.

This chain's CDR3 is CASSPGTISGNTIYF. The CDR3, as DNA: TGCGCCAGCAGTCCCGGGACAATCTCTGGAAACACCATATATTTT. The chain recombines TRBV10-1 with TRBJ1-3, with a possible D match to TRBD1 (6 bases). CDR3 length equals 15 residues. Germline CDR1 reads WNHNN; CDR2 reads SYGVQD (reference sequence). The V and J ends lost 5 bases and 0 bases respectively, with 11 bases between them.

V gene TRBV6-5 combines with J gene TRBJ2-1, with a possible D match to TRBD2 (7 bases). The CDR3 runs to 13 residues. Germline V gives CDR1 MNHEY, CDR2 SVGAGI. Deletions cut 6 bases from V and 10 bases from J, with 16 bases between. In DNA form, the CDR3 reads TGTGCCAGCAGCCAAGGGGGGGGCTTCGAGCAGTTCTTC. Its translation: CASSQGGGFEQFF.

The CDR3, as DNA: TGTGCCAGCAGCCCTCAACGCGGGGCAGTGAAGGGGGCTTTCTTT. The encoded protein is CASSPQRGAVKGAFF. The chain uses TRBV9 and TRBJ1-1, with D perhaps TRBD1 (5 bases). The length of the CDR3 is 15 residues. Per the germline V gene, CDR1 is SGDLS and CDR2 is YYNGEE. V was trimmed by 4 bases and J by 11 bases, leaving 24 bases between them. The full variable domain, in which reference TRBV9 and TRBJ1-1 provide the parts outside the CDR3, is DSGVTQTPKHLITATGQRVTLRCSPRSGDLSVYWYQQSLDQGLQFLIQYYNGEERAKGNILERFSAQQFPDLHSELNLSSLELGDSALYFCASSPQRGAVKGAFFGQGTRLTVV.

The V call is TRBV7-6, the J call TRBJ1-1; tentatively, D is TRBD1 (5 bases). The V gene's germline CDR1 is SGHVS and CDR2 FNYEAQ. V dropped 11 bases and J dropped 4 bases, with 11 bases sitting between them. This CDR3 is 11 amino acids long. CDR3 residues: CAEERGTEAFF. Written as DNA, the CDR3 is TGTGCCGAAGAAAGGGGCACTGAAGCTTTCTTT.

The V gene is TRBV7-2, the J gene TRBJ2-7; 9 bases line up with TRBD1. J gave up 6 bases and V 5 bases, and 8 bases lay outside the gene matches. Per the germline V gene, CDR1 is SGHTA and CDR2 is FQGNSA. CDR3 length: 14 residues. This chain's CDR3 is CASSLGTGLSEQYF. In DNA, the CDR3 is TGTGCCAGCAGCCTCGGGACAGGGTTGAGCGAGCAGTACTTC.

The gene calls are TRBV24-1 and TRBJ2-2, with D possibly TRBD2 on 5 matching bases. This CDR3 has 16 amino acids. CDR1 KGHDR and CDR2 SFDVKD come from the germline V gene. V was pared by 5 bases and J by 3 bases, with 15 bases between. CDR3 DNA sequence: TGTGCCACCAGTGCCTTTGGCGGACTCCACACCGGGGAGCTGTTTTTT. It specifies CATSAFGGLHTGELFF.

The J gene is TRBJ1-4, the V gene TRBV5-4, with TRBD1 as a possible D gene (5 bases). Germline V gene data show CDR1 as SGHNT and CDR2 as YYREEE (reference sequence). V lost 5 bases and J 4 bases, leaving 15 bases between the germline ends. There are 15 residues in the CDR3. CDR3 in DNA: TGTGCCAGCAGTACAGGACCGACGGTTAATGAAAAACTGTTTTTT. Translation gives CASSTGPTVNEKLFF.

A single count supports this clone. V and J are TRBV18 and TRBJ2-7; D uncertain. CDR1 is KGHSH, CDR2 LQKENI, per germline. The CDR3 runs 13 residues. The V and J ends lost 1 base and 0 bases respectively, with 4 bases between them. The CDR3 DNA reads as TGTGCCAGCTCACCACTCAGCTCCTACGAGCAGTACGTC. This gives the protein CASSPLSSYEQYV.

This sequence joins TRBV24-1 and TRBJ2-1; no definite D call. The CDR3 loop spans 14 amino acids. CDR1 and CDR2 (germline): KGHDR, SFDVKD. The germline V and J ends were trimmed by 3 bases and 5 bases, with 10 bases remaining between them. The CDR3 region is CATSDGSQDNEQFF. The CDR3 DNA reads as TGTGCCACCAGTGATGGCAGCCAGGACAATGAGCAGTTCTTC.